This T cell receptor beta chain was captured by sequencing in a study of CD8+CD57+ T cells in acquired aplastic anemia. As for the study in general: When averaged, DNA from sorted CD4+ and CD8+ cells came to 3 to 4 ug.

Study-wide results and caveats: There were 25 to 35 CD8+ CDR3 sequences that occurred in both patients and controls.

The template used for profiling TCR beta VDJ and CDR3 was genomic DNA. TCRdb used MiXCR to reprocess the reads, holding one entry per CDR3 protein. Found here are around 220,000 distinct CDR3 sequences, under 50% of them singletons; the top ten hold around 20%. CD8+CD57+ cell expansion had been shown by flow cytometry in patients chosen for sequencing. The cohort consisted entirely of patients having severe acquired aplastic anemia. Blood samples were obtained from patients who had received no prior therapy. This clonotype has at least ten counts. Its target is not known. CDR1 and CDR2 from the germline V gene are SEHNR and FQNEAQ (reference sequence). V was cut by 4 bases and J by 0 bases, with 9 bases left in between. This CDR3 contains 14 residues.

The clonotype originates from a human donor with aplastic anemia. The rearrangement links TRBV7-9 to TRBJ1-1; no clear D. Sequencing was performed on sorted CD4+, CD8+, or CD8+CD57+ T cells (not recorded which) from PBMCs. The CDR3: CASSSALVNTEAFF. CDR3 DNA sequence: TGTGCCAGCAGCTCAGCGCTAGTGAACACTGAAGCTTTCTTT.